Detailed here is one TCR beta chain. The data originate from a study of cytomegalovirus exposure and HLA in healthy donors. Sequencing was performed with immunoSEQ multiplex PCR; in TCRdb, only in-frame clones are kept and a portion is missing. The sample has under 150,000 clones; more than 75% are singletons. CDR3 size: 13 residues. Trimming took 0 bases from V and 3 from J, leaving 7 bases between them. Per germline, CDR1 SGHRS and CDR2 YFSETQ. The chain couples TRBV5-1 to TRBJ2-7; D remains ambiguous. Source material: PBMCs. The clonotype was recovered from a woman under 30 in good health and CMV-seropositive. The CDR3 nucleotides are TGCGCCAGCAGCTTGGTGGGCAGCTACGAGCAGTACTTC. Translating gives CASSLVGSYEQYF. Full variable domain (rest looked up from reference TRBV5-1 and TRBJ2-7): KAGVTQTPRYLIKTRGQQVTLSCSPISGHRSVSWYQQTPGQGLQFLFEYFSETQRNKGNFPGRFSGRQFSNSRSEMNVSTLELGDSALYLCASSLVGSYEQYFGPGTRLTVT.